The source of this TCR beta chain is a study of blood T cell repertoires in COVID-19. Turning to the study itself: Collection of acute and convalescent COVID-19 samples took place in the United States, Italy and Spain. PBMCs, B-cell-depleted T cells, or T cells provided the cDNA or gDNA that made up the material.

The table came from immunoSEQ multiplex PCR; TCRdb's copy has only in-frame clones and leaves some out. This sample has some 90,000 clones; 90% to 95% occur once, and the top ten carry roughly 3.9%. Trimming at V came to 0 bases and at J to 3 bases, leaving 9 bases not matched to a gene. In germline, CDR1 is SGHNT, CDR2 YENEEA. The CDR3 is made up of 18 amino acids. This clone came up once. Sequencing was done on a sample of peripheral blood. The clonotype comes from a woman in her forties or fifties in a cohort sampled during active COVID-19. J is TRBJ2-3 and V is TRBV11-3, with TRBD2 matching 10 bases. CDR3 nucleotide sequence: TGTGCCAGCAGCTTAGAGGGGTACCTAGCGGGAGCGACAGATACGCAGTATTTT. Amino acids: CASSLEGYLAGATDTQYF.